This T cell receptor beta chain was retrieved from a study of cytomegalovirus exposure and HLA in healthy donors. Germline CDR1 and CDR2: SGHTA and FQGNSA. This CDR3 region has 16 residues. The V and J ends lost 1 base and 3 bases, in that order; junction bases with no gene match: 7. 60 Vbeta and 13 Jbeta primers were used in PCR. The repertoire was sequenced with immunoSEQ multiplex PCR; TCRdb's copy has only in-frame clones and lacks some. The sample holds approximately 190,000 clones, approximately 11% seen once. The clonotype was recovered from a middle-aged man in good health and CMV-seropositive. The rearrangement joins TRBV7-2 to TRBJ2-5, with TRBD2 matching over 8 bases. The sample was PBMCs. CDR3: CASSLGVGAGEETQYF. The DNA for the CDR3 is TGTGCCAGCAGCTTAGGCGTGGGAGCGGGGGAAGAGACCCAGTACTTC.